Sequencing of this T cell receptor (beta chain) was carried out in a study of blood T cell repertoires in COVID-19. Between the trimmed V and J ends, which lost 5 bases and 7 bases, there was a span of 15 bases. The CDR3 extends over 14 amino acids. Germline-derived CDR1 and CDR2 are LNHDA and SQIVND (reference sequence). The data were produced by immunoSEQ multiplex PCR, yet TCRdb's version contains in-frame clones alone and is incomplete. The repertoire holds about 88,000 clones, with roughly 90% as singletons. Specimen: peripheral blood. This clonotype was obtained from a woman of 80 years or more with acute or convalescent COVID-19. This rearrangement joins TRBV19 to TRBJ2-4; tentatively, D is TRBD2 (6 bases). The CDR3 here is CASSEGLGKNIQYF. As DNA, the CDR3 is TGTGCCAGTAGTGAGGGACTGGGAAAGAACATTCAGTACTTC.